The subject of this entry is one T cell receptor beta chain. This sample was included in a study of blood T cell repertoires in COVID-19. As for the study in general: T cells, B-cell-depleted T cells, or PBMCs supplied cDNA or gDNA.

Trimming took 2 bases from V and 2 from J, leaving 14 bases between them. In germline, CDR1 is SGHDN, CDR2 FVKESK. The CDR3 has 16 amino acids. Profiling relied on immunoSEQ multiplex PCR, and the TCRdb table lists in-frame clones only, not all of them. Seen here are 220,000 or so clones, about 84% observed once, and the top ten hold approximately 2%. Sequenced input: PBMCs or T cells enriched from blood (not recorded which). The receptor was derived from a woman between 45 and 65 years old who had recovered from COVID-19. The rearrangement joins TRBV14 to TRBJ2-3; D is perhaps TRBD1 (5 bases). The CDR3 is CASSQLKGYLTDTQYF. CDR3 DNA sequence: TGTGCCAGCAGCCAATTAAAGGGGTATCTCACAGATACGCAGTATTTT.